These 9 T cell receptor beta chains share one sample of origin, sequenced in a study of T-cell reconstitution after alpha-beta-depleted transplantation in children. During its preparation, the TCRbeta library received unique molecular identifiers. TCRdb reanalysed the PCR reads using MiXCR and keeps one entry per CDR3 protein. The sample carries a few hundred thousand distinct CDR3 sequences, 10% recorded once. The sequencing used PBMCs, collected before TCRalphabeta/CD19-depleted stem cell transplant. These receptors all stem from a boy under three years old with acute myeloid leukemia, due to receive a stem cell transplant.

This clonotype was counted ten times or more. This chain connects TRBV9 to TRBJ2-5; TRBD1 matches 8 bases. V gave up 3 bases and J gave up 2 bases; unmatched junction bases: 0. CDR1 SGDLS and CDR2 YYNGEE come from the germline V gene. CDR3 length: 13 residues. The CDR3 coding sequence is TGTGCCAGCAGCGACAGGGGGCAAGAGACCCAGTACTTC. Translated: CASSDRGQETQYF.

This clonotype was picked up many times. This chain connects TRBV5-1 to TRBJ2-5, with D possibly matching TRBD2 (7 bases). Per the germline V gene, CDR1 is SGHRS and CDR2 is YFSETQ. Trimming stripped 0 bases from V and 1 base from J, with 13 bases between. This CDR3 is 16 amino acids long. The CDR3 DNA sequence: TGCGCCAGCAGCTTGGCGGAGGGAGGGGGCCAAGAGACCCAGTACTTC. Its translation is CASSLAEGGGQETQYF.

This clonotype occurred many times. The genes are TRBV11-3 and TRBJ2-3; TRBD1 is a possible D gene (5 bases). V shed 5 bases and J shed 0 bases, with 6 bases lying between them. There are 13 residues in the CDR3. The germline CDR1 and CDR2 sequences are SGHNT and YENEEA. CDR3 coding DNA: TGTGCCAGCAGCGGGGCTAGCACAGATACGCAGTATTTT. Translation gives CASSGASTDTQYF. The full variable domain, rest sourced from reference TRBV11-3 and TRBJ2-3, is EAGVVQSPRYKIIEKKQPVAFWCNPISGHNTLYWYLQNLGQGPELLIRYENEEAVDDSQLPKDRFSAERLKGVDSTLKIQPAELGDSAVYLCASSGASTDTQYFGPGTRLTVL.

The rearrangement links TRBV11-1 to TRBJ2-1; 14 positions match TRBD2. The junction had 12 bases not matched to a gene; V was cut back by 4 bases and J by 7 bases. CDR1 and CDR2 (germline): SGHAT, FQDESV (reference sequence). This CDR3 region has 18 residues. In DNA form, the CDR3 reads TGTGCCAGCAGCTCGGGACTAGCGGGAGAGGGCCAAAGGAATGAGCAGTTCTTC. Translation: CASSSGLAGEGQRNEQFF.

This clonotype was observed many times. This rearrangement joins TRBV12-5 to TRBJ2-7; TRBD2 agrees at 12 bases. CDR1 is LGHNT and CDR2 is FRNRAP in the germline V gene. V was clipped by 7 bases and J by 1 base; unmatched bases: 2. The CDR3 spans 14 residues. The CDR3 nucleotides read TGTGCTAGTGCCGGGACTAGCGGGTCCTACGAGCAGTACTTC. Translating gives CASAGTSGSYEQYF.

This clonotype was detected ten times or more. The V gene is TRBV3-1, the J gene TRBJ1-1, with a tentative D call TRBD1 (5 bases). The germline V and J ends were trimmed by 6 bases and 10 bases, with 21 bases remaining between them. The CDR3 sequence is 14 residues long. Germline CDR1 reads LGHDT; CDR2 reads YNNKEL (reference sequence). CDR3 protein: CASRKGDRDGRAFF. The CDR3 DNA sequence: TGTGCCAGCAGGAAAGGAGACCGGGACGGAAGAGCTTTCTTT.

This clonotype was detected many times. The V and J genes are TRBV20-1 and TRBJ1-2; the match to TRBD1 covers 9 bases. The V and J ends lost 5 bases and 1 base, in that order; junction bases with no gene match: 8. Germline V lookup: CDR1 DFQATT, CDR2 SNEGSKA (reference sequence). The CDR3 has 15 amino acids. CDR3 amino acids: CSAPLGTGFNYGYTF. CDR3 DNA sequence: TGCAGTGCTCCACTCGGGACAGGGTTTAACTATGGCTACACCTTC.

In DNA, the CDR3 is TGTGCCAGCAGCCCTAGCGCGTGGGGCTACGAGCAGTACTTC. It translates to CASSPSAWGYEQYF. J is TRBJ2-7 and V is TRBV7-9; TRBD2 might be the D (6 bases). Germline V gene lookup returns CDR1 SEHNR and CDR2 FQNEAQ (reference sequence). V lost 5 bases to trimming and J lost 3 bases, with 14 bases between them. CDR3 length equals 14 residues.

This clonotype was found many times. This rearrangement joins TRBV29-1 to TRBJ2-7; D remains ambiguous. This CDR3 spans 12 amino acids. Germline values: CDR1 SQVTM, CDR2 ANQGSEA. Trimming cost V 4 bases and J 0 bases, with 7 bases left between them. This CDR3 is CSVVGSSYEQYF. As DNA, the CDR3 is TGCAGCGTTGTGGGATCCTCCTACGAGCAGTACTTC.